One and the same sample provided the 20 T cell receptor beta chains below, sequenced in a study of T-cell memory formation after mild COVID-19. TCRdb reanalysed the 5' RACE reads using MiXCR and keeps one entry per CDR3 protein. The repertoire holds some 600,000 distinct CDR3 sequences, with about 18% as singletons. Sequenced: PBMCs or a T cell subset sorted from them (not recorded which). These receptors all come from an adult woman who had mild COVID-19 (a few samples of this study predate the infection). Cell type and time point are not known.

This clonotype turned up a few times. The chain links TRBV4-2 to TRBJ2-2; 9 bases match TRBD2. The CDR3 length is 17 residues. With 5 bases clipped from V and 2 bases from J, the junction kept 9 bases outside the gene matches. Germline CDR1 LGHNA, CDR2 YNFKEQ. CDR3 loop: CASSSRLAERNTGELFF. In DNA, the CDR3 is TGTGCCAGCAGCTCCCGACTAGCGGAAAGAAACACCGGGGAGCTGTTTTTT.

This chain joins TRBV10-3 and TRBJ2-3; D not resolved. The CDR3 is 11 residues long. Germline loops: CDR1 ENHRY, CDR2 SYGVKD. V lost 4 bases to trimming and J lost 3 bases, with 2 bases between them. CDR3 coding DNA: TGTGCCATCAGTGGAACAGATACGCAGTATTTT. Encoded protein: CAISGTDTQYF.

The J gene is TRBJ2-6, the V gene TRBV6-5, with D unclear. Germline CDR1 and CDR2: MNHEY and SVGAGI. The CDR3 is made up of 16 amino acids. The ends were cut back, 7 bases at V and 0 bases at J, with 13 bases in the middle. CDR3 region: CASKFGRSSGANVLTF. CDR3 in DNA: TGTGCCAGCAAGTTCGGCAGGAGCTCTGGGGCCAACGTCCTGACTTTC.

In this sample, this clonotype turned up a few times. The chain has TRBV4-1 and TRBJ2-3; D ambiguous. Between the trimmed V and J ends, which lost 4 bases and 2 bases, there was a span of 7 bases. This CDR3 is built from 13 residues. CDR1 is MGHRA, CDR2 YSYEKL, per germline. The CDR3 nucleotides read TGCGCCAGCAGCCTATGGACCACAGATACGCAGTATTTT. Protein: CASSLWTTDTQYF.

This clonotype showed up many times. V and J are TRBV5-1 and TRBJ1-1, with D unclear. In germline, CDR1 is SGHRS, CDR2 YFSETQ. The ends were cut back, 0 bases at V and 3 bases at J, with 9 bases in the middle. The CDR3 contains 14 residues. This CDR3 is CASSLEPGDTEAFF. The CDR3 bases are TGCGCCAGCAGCTTGGAACCCGGGGACACTGAAGCTTTCTTT.

Note on this clonotype: A read error may explain this, as a much larger clone is one base away. V and J are TRBV6-6 and TRBJ2-6, with 7 bases lining up with TRBD1. This CDR3 region has 16 residues. Germline V gene data show CDR1 as MNHNY and CDR2 as SVGAGI (reference sequence). CDR3 residues: CASSRQGSSGDNVLTF. CDR3 bases: TGTGCCAGCTCTAGACAGGGTAGCTCTGGGGACAACGTCCTGACTTTC.

The sample holds a few counts of this clonotype. J is TRBJ1-1 and V is TRBV27; D perhaps matches TRBD1 (6 bases). This CDR3 region has 13 residues. Between the trimmed V and J ends, which lost 6 bases and 5 bases, there was a span of 13 bases. The germline CDR1 and CDR2 sequences are MNHEY and SMNVEV (reference sequence). The CDR3 region is CASSFTGQTEAFF. The CDR3, as DNA: TGTGCCAGCAGCTTTACAGGGCAGACTGAAGCTTTCTTT.

The chain couples TRBV19 to TRBJ1-2; D ambiguous. The CDR3 has 13 residues. The V end was cut by 7 bases, the J end by 3 bases, with 12 bases between. From germline, CDR1 is LNHDA and CDR2 SQIVND (reference sequence). The CDR3 loop reads CASKSETHYGYTF. CDR3 coding DNA: TGTGCCAGTAAAAGTGAGACCCACTATGGCTACACCTTC.

At least ten counts were recorded for this clonotype. This chain uses TRBV7-6 with TRBJ2-5; unclear D gene. Looked up from germline, CDR1 is SGHVS and CDR2 is FNYEAQ. The V end was cut by 2 bases, the J end by 7 bases, with 5 bases between. The CDR3 runs to 11 residues. The DNA for the CDR3 is TGTGCCAGCAGCTTATGGGGGACCCAGTACTTC. It codes for CASSLWGTQYF.

This clonotype turned up a few times. The germline gene is not matched at one end of the junction; a read error may be the cause. V usage is TRBV7-7 and J usage is TRBJ2-2, with D possibly TRBD2 on 5 matching bases. Germline lookup yields CDR1 SSHAT and CDR2 FNYEAQ (reference sequence). The CDR3 covers 14 residues. In DNA, the CDR3 is TGTGCTAGCAGCCGAACTAGATATTCCGGGGAGCTGTTTTTT. Translation gives CASSRTRYSGELFF.

The rearrangement joins TRBV5-4 to TRBJ1-1; D call uncertain. Germline loops: CDR1 SGHNT, CDR2 YYREEE (reference sequence). Trimming removed 5 bases from V and 1 base from J, with 12 bases in between. This CDR3 region has 14 residues. CDR3 in DNA: TGTGCCAGCAGTGCCGGTACAGCGAACACTGAAGCTTTCTTT. It encodes CASSAGTANTEAFF.

This clonotype was observed once. In DNA, the CDR3 is TGTGCCAGCAGTCAAGGAGGGGGCAGAACAGATACGCAGTATTTT. Translating gives CASSQGGGRTDTQYF. V and J are TRBV2 and TRBJ2-3; the D gene is possibly TRBD1 (7 bases). With 5 bases removed from V and 3 bases from J, the gap between germline ends came to 15 bases. CDR1 and CDR2 (germline): SNHLY, FYNNEI. The CDR3 covers 15 residues.

This clonotype was seen more than once but under ten times. The chain uses TRBV6-6 and TRBJ2-7; possibly TRBD2 for D (5 bases). The length of the CDR3 is 12 residues. V lost 6 bases, J lost 3 bases, and 9 bases lay in between. CDR1 and CDR2 from the germline V gene are MNHNY and SVGAGI (reference sequence). CDR3 coding DNA: TGTGCCAGCAGGAGAGGGTTCTACGAGCAGTACTTC. As protein: CASRRGFYEQYF.

This clonotype has more than one count but fewer than ten. The genes are TRBV6-2 or TRBV6-3 and TRBJ2-1, with D maybe TRBD1 (6 bases). Germline loops: CDR1 MNHEY, CDR2 SVGEGT. V was cut by 3 bases and J by 7 bases, with 10 bases left in between. The CDR3 spans 13 residues. The CDR3 is CASSYWQGNEQFF. The DNA of the CDR3 is TGTGCCAGCAGTTATTGGCAGGGGAATGAGCAGTTCTTC.

This chain links TRBV12-3 or TRBV12-4 with TRBJ1-5, with no clear D. Trimming left V 1 base short and J 10 bases short, with 14 bases between. The CDR3 loop spans 14 amino acids. The CDR3, as DNA: TGTGCCAGCAGTTTAGGAGGAGCCGGTCATCCCCAGCATTTT. Protein product: CASSLGGAGHPQHF.

The chain is built from TRBV6-5 and TRBJ2-1; TRBD2 matches at 11 bases. This CDR3 is built from 15 residues. The J segment lost 7 bases and the V segment lost 6 bases, leaving 8 bases of the junction unmatched. The germline V gene encodes CDR1 MNHEY and CDR2 SVGAGI. The CDR3 DNA reads TGTGCCAGCAGATATCTAGCGGGGGGCTTGAATGAGCAGTTCTTC. This encodes CASRYLAGGLNEQFF.

Only a few counts were recorded for this clonotype. CDR3 sequence: CASSQVITGTRAEAFF. CDR3 nucleotides: TGTGCCAGCAGCCAAGTTATCACAGGAACTAGGGCTGAAGCTTTCTTT. The chain joins TRBV4-2 to TRBJ1-1, with D perhaps TRBD1 (5 bases). This CDR3 has 16 amino acids. The germline V and J ends were trimmed by 1 base and 6 bases, with 18 bases remaining between them. The germline V gene encodes CDR1 LGHNA and CDR2 YNFKEQ.

This clonotype was seen a handful of times. The chain combines TRBV9 with TRBJ1-6; no definite D call. The CDR3 runs 16 residues. CDR1 and CDR2 (germline): SGDLS, YYNGEE. Trimming pared 0 bases from V and 5 bases from J, leaving 12 bases between. The CDR3 DNA follows: TGTGCCAGCAGCGTAGGCTGGGATCCCCATAATTCACCCCTCCACTTT. Encoded protein: CASSVGWDPHNSPLHF.

As regards this clonotype: Germline and junction disagree at one end, which may indicate a read error. The J gene is TRBJ2-1, the V gene TRBV9; D is ambiguous. The CDR3 contains 8 residues. The germline V gene has CDR1 SGDLS and CDR2 YYNGEE. CDR3 bases: TGTGCCAGCAGCGTAGAACCATTC. It is translated as CASSVEPF.

This clonotype turned up a few times. J is TRBJ2-1 and V is TRBV20-1; D possibly corresponds to TRBD2 (5 bases). The germline CDR1 and CDR2 sequences are DFQATT and SNEGSKA (reference sequence). The CDR3 has 14 residues. V was shortened by 1 base and J by 2 bases, with 9 bases between the two germline ends. CDR3 in amino acids: CSARAQAAYNEQFF. The CDR3 DNA reads TGCAGTGCTAGAGCTCAAGCGGCCTACAATGAGCAGTTCTTC.